The clone carrying this TCR beta chain was counted a few times. Its matching antigen is unknown. V lost 7 bases to trimming and J lost 8 bases; unmatched junction nucleotides: 5. CDR1 ENHRY and CDR2 SYGVKD come from the germline V gene. CDR3 length equals 12 residues. 5'RACE with constant-segment primers yielded barcoded, UMI-tagged TCR alpha and TCR beta cDNA libraries. TCRdb reprocessed the 5' RACE reads with MiXCR, giving one entry per CDR3 protein. The table shows 400,000 to 550,000 distinct CDR3 sequences, with 25% occurring only once. This entry comes from a study of T-cell memory formation after mild COVID-19. Study-wide findings and caveats: A second wave expanding day 15 to 37 was CD4+-biased; contracting clones were balanced.

The chain links TRBV10-3 to TRBJ1-2, with 9 positions matching TRBD1. Sequencing input: PBMCs or a T cell subset sorted from them (not recorded which). The clonotype was recovered from an adult woman who had mild COVID-19 (a few samples of this study predate the infection). Cell type and time point are not known. The CDR3, as DNA: TGTGCCATCAACGGACAGGGGTGGGGCTACACCTTC. It specifies CAINGQGWGYTF.